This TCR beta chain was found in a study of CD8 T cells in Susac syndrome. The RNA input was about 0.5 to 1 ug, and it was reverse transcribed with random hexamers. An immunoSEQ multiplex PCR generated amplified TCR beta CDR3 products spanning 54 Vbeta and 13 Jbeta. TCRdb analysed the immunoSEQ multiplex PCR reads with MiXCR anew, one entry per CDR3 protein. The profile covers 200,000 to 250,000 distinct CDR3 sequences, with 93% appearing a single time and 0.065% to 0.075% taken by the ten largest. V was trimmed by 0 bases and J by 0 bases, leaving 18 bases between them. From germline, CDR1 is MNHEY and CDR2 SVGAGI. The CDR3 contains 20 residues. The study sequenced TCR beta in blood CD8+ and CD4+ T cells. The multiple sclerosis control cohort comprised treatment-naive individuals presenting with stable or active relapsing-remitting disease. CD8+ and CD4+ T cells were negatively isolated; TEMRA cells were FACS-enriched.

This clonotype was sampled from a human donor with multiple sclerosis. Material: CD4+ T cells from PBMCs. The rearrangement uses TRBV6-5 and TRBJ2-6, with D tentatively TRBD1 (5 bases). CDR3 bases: TGTGCCAGCAGTTACTCGAAATCGGACATCCCTTACTCTGGGGCCAACGTCCTGACTTTC. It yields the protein CASSYSKSDIPYSGANVLTF.